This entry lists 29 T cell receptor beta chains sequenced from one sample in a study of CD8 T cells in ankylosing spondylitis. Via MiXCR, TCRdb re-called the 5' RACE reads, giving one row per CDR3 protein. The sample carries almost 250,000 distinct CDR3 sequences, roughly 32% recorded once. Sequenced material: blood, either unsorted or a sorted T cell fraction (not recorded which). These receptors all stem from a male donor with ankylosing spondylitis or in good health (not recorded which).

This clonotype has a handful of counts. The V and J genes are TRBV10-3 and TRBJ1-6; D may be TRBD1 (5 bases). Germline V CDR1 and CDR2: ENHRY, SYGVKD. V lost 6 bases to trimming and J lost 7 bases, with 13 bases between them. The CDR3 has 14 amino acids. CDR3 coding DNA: TGTGCCATCAGAACCGGGACGGGAAATTCACCCCTCCACTTT. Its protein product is CAIRTGTGNSPLHF.

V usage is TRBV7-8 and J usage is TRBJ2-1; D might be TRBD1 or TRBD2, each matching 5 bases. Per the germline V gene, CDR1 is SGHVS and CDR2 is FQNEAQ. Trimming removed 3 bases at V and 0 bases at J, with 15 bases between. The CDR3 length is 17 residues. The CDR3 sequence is CASSFTGPPSSYNEQFF. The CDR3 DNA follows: TGTGCCAGCAGCTTTACGGGACCCCCGAGCTCCTACAATGAGCAGTTCTTC.

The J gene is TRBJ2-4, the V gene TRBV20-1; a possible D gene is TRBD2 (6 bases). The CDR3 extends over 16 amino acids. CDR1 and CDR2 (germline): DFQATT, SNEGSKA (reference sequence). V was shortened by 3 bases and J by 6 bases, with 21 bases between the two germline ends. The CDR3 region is CSASPQARGKGNIQYF. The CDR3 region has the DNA TGCAGTGCTAGCCCCCAAGCCCGGGGGAAGGGAAACATTCAGTACTTC.

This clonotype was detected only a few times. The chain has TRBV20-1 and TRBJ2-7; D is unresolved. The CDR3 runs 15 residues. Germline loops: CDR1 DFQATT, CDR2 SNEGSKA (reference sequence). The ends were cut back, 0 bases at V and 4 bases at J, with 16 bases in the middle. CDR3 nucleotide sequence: TGCAGTGCTAGAGATAAGAAGACACGATGGTACGAGCAGTACTTC. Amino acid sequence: CSARDKKTRWYEQYF.

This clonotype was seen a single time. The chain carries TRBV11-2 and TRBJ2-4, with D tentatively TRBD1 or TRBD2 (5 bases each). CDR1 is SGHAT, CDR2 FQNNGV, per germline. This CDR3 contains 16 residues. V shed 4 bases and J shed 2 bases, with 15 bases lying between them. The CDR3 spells CASSSLRGGPKNIQYF. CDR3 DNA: TGTGCCAGCAGCTCCCTACGTGGGGGACCCAAAAACATTCAGTACTTC.

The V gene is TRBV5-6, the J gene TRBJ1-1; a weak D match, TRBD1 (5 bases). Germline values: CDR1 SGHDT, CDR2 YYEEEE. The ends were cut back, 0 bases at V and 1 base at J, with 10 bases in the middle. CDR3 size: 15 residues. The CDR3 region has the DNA TGTGCCAGCAGCTTGGTCGGGACGGCGAACACTGAAGCTTTCTTT. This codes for CASSLVGTANTEAFF.

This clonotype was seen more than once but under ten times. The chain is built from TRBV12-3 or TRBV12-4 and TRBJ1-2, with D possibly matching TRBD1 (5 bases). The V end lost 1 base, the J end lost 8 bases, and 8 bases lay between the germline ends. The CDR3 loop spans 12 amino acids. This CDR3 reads CASSLDGDGYTF. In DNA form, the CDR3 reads TGTGCCAGCAGTTTAGACGGGGACGGCTACACCTTC.

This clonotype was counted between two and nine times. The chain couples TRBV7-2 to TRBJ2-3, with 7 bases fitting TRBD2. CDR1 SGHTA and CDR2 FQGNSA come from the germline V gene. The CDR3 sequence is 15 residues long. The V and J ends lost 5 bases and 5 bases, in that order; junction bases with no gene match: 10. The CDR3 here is CASSPRGVARDTQYF. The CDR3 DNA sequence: TGTGCCAGCAGCCCACGGGGGGTGGCCCGAGATACGCAGTATTTT.

In nucleotides, the CDR3 is TGCAGTGCTAGAGCCGGGACAATCGGCACAGATACGCAGTATTTT. This codes for CSARAGTIGTDTQYF. J is TRBJ2-3 and V is TRBV20-1; TRBD1 is a possible D gene (6 bases). This CDR3 is 15 amino acids long. Trimming removed 1 base at V and 1 base at J, with 12 bases between. Per the germline V gene, CDR1 is DFQATT and CDR2 is SNEGSKA (reference sequence).

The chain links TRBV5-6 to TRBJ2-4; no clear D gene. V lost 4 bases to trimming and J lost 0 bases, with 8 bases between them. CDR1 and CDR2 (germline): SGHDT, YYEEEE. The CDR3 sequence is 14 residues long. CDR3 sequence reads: CASSPRIAKNIQYF. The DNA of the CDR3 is TGTGCCAGCAGCCCCCGTATAGCCAAAAACATTCAGTACTTC. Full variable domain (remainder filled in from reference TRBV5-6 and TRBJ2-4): DAGVTQSPTHLIKTRGQQVTLRCSPKSGHDTVSWYQQALGQGPQFIFQYYEEEERQRGNFPDRFSGHQFPNYSSELNVNALLLGDSALYLCASSPRIAKNIQYFGAGTRLSVL.

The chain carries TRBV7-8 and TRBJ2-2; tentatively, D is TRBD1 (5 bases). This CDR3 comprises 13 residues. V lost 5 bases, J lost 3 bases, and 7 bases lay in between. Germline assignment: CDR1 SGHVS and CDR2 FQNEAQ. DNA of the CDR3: TGTGCCAGCAGCCAACAGGACACCGGGGAGCTGTTTTTT. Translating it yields CASSQQDTGELFF. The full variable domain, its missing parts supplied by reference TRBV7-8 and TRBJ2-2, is GAGVSQSPRYKVAKRGQDVALRCDPISGHVSLFWYQQALGQGPEFLTYFQNEAQLDKSGLPSDRFFAERPEGSVSTLKIQRTQQEDSAVYLCASSQQDTGELFFGEGSRLTVL.

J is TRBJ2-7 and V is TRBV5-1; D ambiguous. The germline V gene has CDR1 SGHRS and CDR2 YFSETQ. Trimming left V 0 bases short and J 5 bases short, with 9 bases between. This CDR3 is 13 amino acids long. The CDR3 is CASSLGWGNEQYF. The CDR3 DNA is TGCGCCAGCAGCTTGGGGTGGGGTAACGAGCAGTACTTC.

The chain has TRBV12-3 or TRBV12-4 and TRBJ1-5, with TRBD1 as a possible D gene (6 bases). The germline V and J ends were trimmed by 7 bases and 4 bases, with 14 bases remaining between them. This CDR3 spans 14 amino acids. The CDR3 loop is CASTAQGGNQPQHF. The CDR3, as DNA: TGTGCCAGCACCGCACAGGGAGGGAATCAGCCCCAGCATTTT.

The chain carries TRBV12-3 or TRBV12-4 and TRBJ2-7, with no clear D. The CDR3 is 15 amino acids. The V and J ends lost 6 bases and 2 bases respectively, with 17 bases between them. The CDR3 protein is CASSKPRVGPYEQYF. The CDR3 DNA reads TGTGCCAGCAGCAAACCGAGAGTGGGCCCCTACGAGCAGTACTTC.

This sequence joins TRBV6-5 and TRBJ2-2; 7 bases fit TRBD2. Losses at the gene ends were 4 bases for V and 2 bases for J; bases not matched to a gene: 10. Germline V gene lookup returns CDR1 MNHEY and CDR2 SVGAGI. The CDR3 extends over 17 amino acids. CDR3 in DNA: TGTGCCAGCAGTTCCTCCTTACGGGGGGTAAACACCGGGGAGCTGTTTTTT. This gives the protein CASSSSLRGVNTGELFF.

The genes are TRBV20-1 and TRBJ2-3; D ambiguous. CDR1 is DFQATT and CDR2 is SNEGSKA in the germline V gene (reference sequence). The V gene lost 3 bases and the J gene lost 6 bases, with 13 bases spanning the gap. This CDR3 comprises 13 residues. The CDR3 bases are TGCAGTGCTAGCTCAGTACTCAGTGATACGCAGTATTTT. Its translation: CSASSVLSDTQYF.

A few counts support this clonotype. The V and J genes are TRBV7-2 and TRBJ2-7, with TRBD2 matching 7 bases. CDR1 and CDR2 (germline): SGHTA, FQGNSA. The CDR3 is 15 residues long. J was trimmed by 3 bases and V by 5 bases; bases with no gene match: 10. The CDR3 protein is CASSRTAGVGYEQYF. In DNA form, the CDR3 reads TGTGCCAGCAGCCGGACTGCGGGGGTAGGCTACGAGCAGTACTTC.

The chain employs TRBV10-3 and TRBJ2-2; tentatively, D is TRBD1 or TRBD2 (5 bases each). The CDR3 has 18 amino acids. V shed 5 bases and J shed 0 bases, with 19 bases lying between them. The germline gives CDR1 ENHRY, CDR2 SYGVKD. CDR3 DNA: TGTGCCATCAGTATCCCCGGGACCGACGCCGCGAACACCGGGGAGCTGTTTTTT. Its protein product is CAISIPGTDAANTGELFF.

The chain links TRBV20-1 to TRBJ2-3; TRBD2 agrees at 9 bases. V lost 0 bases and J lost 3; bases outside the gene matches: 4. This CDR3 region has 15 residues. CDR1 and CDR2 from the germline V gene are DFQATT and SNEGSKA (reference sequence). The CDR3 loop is CSARERGGITDTQYF. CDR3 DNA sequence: TGCAGTGCTAGAGAGCGGGGGGGCATTACAGATACGCAGTATTTT.

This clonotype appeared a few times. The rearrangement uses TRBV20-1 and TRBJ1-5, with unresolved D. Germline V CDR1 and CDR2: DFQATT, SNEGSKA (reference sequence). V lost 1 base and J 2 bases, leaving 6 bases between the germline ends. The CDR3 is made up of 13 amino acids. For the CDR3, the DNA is TGCAGTGCTAGAGTGGACCGCAATCAGCCCCAGCATTTT. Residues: CSARVDRNQPQHF.

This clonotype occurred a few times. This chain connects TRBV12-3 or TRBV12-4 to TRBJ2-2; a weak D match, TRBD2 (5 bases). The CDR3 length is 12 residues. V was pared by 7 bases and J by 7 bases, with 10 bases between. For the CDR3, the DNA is TGTGCCAGCACGGGGTTGGGCGGGGAGCTGTTTTTT. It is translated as CASTGLGGELFF.

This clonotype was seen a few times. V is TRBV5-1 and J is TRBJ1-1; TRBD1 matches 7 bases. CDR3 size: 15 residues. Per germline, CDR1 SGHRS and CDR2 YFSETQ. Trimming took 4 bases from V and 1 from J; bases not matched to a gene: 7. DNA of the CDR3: TGCGCCAGCAGCAAAACAGGGGAGGGGAACACTGAAGCTTTCTTT. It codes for CASSKTGEGNTEAFF.

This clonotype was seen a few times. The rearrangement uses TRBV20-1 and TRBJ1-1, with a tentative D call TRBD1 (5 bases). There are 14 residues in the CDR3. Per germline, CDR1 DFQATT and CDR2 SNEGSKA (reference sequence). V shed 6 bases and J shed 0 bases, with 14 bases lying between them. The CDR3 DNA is TGCAGTGCCCAAGGTGGGGGACTGAACACTGAAGCTTTCTTT. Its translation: CSAQGGGLNTEAFF.

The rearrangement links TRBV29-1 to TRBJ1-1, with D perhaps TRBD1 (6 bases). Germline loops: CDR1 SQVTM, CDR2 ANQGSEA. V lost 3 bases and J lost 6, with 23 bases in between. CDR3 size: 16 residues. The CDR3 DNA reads TGCAGCGTTGATCAACAGGGTACACCTCGGATGGCTGAAGCTTTCTTT. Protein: CSVDQQGTPRMAEAFF.

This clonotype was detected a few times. CDR3 residues: CSAREPGGPQHF. DNA for the CDR3: TGCAGTGCTAGAGAGCCAGGGGGTCCCCAGCATTTT. The V and J genes are TRBV20-1 and TRBJ1-5; 7 bases are shared with TRBD1. J gave up 10 bases and V 0 bases, and 3 bases lay outside the gene matches. Germline V gene lookup returns CDR1 DFQATT and CDR2 SNEGSKA (reference sequence). The length of the CDR3 is 12 residues.

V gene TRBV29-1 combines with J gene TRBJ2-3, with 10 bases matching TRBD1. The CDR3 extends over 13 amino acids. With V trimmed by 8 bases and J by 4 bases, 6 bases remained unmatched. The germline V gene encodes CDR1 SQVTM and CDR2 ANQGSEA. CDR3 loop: CSLGDRGADTQYF. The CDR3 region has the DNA TGCAGCCTCGGGGACAGGGGAGCAGATACGCAGTATTTT.

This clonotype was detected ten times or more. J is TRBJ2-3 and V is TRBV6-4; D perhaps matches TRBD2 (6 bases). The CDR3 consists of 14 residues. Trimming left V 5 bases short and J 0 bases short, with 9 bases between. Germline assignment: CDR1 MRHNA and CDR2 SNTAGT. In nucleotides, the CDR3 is TGTGCCAGCAGTCCCGGGACTAGCACAGATACGCAGTATTTT. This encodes CASSPGTSTDTQYF.

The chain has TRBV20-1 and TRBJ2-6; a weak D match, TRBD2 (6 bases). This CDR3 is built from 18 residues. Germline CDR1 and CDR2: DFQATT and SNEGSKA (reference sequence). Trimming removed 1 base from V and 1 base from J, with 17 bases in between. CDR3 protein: CSARVERAGSSGANVLTF. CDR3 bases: TGCAGTGCTAGAGTTGAGCGGGCGGGGTCATCTGGGGCCAACGTCCTGACTTTC.

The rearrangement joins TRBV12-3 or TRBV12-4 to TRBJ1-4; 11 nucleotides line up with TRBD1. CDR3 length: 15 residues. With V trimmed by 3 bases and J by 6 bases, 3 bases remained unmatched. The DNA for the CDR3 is TGTGCCAGCAGTTTCGTGGGACAGGGGGATGAAAAACTGTTTTTT. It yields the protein CASSFVGQGDEKLFF.